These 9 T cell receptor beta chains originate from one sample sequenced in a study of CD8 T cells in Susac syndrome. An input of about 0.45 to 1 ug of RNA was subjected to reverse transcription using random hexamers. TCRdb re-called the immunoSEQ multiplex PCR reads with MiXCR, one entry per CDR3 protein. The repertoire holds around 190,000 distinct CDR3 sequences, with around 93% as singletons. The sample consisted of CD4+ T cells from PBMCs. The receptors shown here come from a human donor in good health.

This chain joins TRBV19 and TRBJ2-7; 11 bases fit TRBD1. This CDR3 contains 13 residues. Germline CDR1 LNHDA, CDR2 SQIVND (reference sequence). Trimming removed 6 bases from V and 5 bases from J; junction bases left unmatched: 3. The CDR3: CASSRTGGNEQYV. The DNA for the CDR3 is TGTGCCAGTAGCAGGACAGGGGGCAACGAGCAGTACGTC.

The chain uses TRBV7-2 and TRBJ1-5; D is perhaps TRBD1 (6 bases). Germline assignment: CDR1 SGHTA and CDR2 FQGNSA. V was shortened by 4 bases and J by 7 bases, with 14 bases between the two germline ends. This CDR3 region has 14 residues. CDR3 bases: TGTGCCAGCAGCTCGCAGGGGCCCGGGCAGCCCCAGCATTTT. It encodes CASSSQGPGQPQHF.

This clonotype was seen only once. The CDR3 DNA sequence: TGTGCCAGTAGTAGCCGGACAGGGGCCGGGGTCTACGAGCAGTACTTC. Its translation: CASSSRTGAGVYEQYF. The chain uses TRBV19 and TRBJ2-7; TRBD1 matches at 9 bases. The CDR3 contains 16 residues. J lost 3 bases, V lost 4 bases, and 10 bases had no gene match. The germline gives CDR1 LNHDA, CDR2 SQIVND (reference sequence). Drawing the rest from reference TRBV19 and TRBJ2-7, the complete variable domain is DGGITQSPKYLFRKEGQNVTLSCEQNLNHDAMYWYRQDPGQGLRLIYYSQIVNDFQKGDIAEGYSVSREKKESFPLTVTSAQKNPTAFYLCASSSRTGAGVYEQYFGPGTRLTVT.

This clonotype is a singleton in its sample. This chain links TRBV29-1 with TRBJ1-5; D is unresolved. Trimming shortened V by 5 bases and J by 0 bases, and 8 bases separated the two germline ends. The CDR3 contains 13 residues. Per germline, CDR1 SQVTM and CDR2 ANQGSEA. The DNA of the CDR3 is TGCAGCGTTCAGGCGGCTAGCAATCAGCCCCAGCATTTT. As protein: CSVQAASNQPQHF.

CDR3 DNA sequence: TGTGCCAGCAGCCCCGGGACTAGCCTTATTAGCAATGAGCAGTTCTTC. Protein product: CASSPGTSLISNEQFF. The rearrangement uses TRBV3-1 and TRBJ2-1, with TRBD2 matching over 9 bases. The CDR3 is 16 residues long. Trimming cost V 4 bases and J 6 bases; bases outside gene matches: 10. Per germline, CDR1 LGHDT and CDR2 YNNKEL (reference sequence).

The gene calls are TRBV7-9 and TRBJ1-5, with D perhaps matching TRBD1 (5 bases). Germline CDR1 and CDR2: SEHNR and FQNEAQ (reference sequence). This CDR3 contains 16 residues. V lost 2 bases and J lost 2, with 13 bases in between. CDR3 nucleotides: TGTGCCAGCAGCTTATATTTGACGGGGGGCAATCAGCCCCAGCATTTT. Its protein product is CASSLYLTGGNQPQHF.

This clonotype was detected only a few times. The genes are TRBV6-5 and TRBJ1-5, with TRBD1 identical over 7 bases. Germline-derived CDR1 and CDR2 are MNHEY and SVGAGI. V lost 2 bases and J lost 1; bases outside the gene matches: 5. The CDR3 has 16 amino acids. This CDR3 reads CASSYPQQGSNQPQHF. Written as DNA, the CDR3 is TGTGCCAGCAGTTACCCACAACAGGGGAGCAATCAGCCCCAGCATTTT.

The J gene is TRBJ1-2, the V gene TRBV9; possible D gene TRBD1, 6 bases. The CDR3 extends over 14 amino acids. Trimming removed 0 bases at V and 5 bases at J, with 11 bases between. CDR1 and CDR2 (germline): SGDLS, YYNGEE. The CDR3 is CASSVGGTGYGYTF. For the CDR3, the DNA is TGTGCCAGCAGCGTAGGAGGAACAGGGTATGGCTACACCTTC.

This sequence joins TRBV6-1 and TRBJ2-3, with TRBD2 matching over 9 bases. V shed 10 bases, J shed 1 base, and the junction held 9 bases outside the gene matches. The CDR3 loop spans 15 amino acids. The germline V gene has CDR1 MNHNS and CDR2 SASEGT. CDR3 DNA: TGTGCCACCCGGGGGGAGCGGGGGGGCACAGATACGCAGTATTTT. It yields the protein CATRGERGGTDTQYF.